Listed below are T cell receptor beta chains from one sample, sequenced in a study of T cell responses to AZD1222 COVID-19 vaccine. Using immunoSEQ multiplex PCR, the repertoire was profiled, and TCRdb retains in-frame clones only, with some absent. The repertoire consists of about 270,000 clones, with 94% occurring once and the leading ten covering roughly 0.5%. The source material was peripheral blood, sampled 28 days after the second AZD1222 dose. The receptors were sampled from an adult who received the AZD1222 COVID-19 vaccine. The CDR3 runs from the conserved cysteine through the conserved F or W. A D gene is named only where the DNA matches it firmly. Rows give clone size only sometimes, using once, few, many, or a class for an expanded clone.

>.|.|TRBJ1-5|TRBV2
TGTGCCAGCAGTGACAAGGGTTTAGGCAATCAGCCCCAGCATTTT
CASSDKGLGNQPQHF
>once|.|TRBJ1-5|TRBV19
TGTGCCAGTAGTAACCTCGACATAGTAGGGAATCAGCCCCAGCATTTT
CASSNLDIVGNQPQHF
>.|TRBD1|TRBJ2-1|TRBV19
TGTGCCACCAGGGGGGGGACAGGGGGCTTGGTGGGGTACAATGAGCAGTTCTTC
CATRGGTGGLVGYNEQFF
>.|.|TRBJ2-7|TRBV11-2
TGTGCCAGCAGCTTAAGTGACGGTTTTTCCTACGAGCAGTACTTC
CASSLSDGFSYEQYF
>.|.|TRBJ1-2|TRBV6-5
TGTGCCAGCAGTTCCCCGGGTCTCTATGGCTACACCTTC
CASSSPGLYGYTF
>.|TRBD2|TRBJ2-5|TRBV29-1
TGCAGCGGTAGCGGGGGGGCTGGAGAGACCCAGTACTTC
CSGSGGAGETQYF
>once|.|TRBJ2-1|TRBV2
TGTGCCAGCAGTGTAGAGGGGGGCAGTGAGCAGTTCTTC
CASSVEGGSEQFF
>.|.|TRBJ2-1|TRBV18
TGTGCCAGCTCACCAGGGCTTTACAATGAGCAGTTCTTC
CASSPGLYNEQFF
>once|.|TRBJ1-1|TRBV11-3
TGTGCCAGCAGCTCGGGACGGGTGGAGGAAGCTTTCTTT
CASSSGRVEEAFF
>.|.|TRBJ2-2|TRBV6-5
TGTGCCAGCAGAGGGACTGCTTACGGGGAGCTGTTTTTT
CASRGTAYGELFF
>.|.|TRBJ1-5|TRBV6-5
TGTGCCAGCAGTTCGGGGCCAGACAATCAGCCCCAGCATTTT
CASSSGPDNQPQHF
>.|TRBD2|TRBJ2-7|TRBV28
TGTGCCAGCACTAAGACTAGCGGGGGGGGAACCTACGAGCAGTACTTC
CASTKTSGGGTYEQYF
>.|.|TRBJ2-7|TRBV7-3
TGTGCCAGCAGCTCAACTAGCAAATCCGAGCAGTACTTC
CASSSTSKSEQYF
>.|.|TRBJ1-2|TRBV18
TGTGCCAGCTCACTCATACGGGACTCCTATGGCTACACCTTC
CASSLIRDSYGYTF
>.|.|TRBJ1-1|TRBV6-6
TGTGCCAGTCACCAGGGGCACACTGAAGCTTTCTTT
CASHQGHTEAFF
>.|.|TRBJ1-1|TRBV11-2
TGTGCCAGCAGCCAGCCAGTGAACACTGAAGCTTTCTTT
CASSQPVNTEAFF
>.|.|TRBJ1-5|TRBV12-3/TRBV12-4
TGTGCCAGCAGTTTAGGTTCCAGTCAGCCCCAGCATTTT
CASSLGSSQPQHF
>.|.|TRBJ1-2|TRBV12-3/TRBV12-4
TGTGCCAGCAGGGAGTACTCTAACTATGGCTACACCTTC
CASREYSNYGYTF
>.|TRBD1|TRBJ1-1|TRBV18
TGTGCCAGCTCGGTCGACAGGGTTGGCACTGAAGCTTTCTTT
CASSVDRVGTEAFF
>.|TRBD1|TRBJ1-5|TRBV3-1/TRBV3-2
TGTGCCAGCAGCCAAGGGACAGGGGATCAGCCCCAGCATTTT
CASSQGTGDQPQHF
>.|.|TRBJ1-3|TRBV6-2/TRBV6-3
TGTGCCAGCATCCCCGGAATGGGGACCACTGGAAACACCATATATTTT
CASIPGMGTTGNTIYF
>once|.|TRBJ1-1|TRBV2
TGTGCCAGCAGTTCCGAGCCGGAGACTGAAGCTTTCTTT
CASSSEPETEAFF
>once|.|TRBJ1-5|TRBV13
TGTGCCAGCAGCACCCGGGCAAACAATCAGCCCCAGCATTTT
CASSTRANNQPQHF
>.|TRBD1|TRBJ1-2|TRBV9
TGTGCCAGCAGCAAATGGGACAGCAAGGTAGTGGGATACACCTTC
CASSKWDSKVVGYTF
>few|TRBD1|TRBJ1-2|TRBV6-5
TGTGCCAGCAGTTACCCGGGACAGGGGGCGGGTGGCTACACCTTC
CASSYPGQGAGGYTF
>.|.|TRBJ2-7|TRBV5-5
TGTGCCAGCAGCATACAGGACTACGAGCAGTACTTC
CASSIQDYEQYF
>.|.|TRBJ2-5|TRBV29-1
TGCAGCGTCGCGCGACCCCTTTCGGAGACCCAGTACTTC
CSVARPLSETQYF
>.|.|TRBJ1-2|TRBV28
TGTGCCAGCACCCCTCCGGGTGTCTATGGCTACACCTTC
CASTPPGVYGYTF
>.|.|TRBJ1-2|TRBV18
TGTGCCAGCTCACCCGACAGATACTATGGCTACACCTTC
CASSPDRYYGYTF
>.|TRBD1|TRBJ2-7|TRBV5-1
TGCGCCAGCAGCCTAAGGACAGGCTCCTACGAGCAGTACTTC
CASSLRTGSYEQYF
>few|.|TRBJ1-3|TRBV7-2
TGTGCCAGCAGCTTAATTGAGACAGTATCCGGAAACACCATATATTTT
CASSLIETVSGNTIYF
>.|.|TRBJ1-5|TRBV4-1
TGCGCCAGCAGCCAAGCCGGGGCGGGGGGACAGCCCCAGCATTTT
CASSQAGAGGQPQHF
>.|.|TRBJ1-2|TRBV11-2
TGTGCCAGCAGCTTCGGGGGGCTAGGCGGCTACACCTTC
CASSFGGLGGYTF
>.|.|TRBJ1-1|TRBV19
TGTGCCAGTAGTATAGGGGCCGGGACTGAAGCTTTCTTT
CASSIGAGTEAFF
>.|.|TRBJ2-3|TRBV6-6
TGTGCCAGCATCTCCTCCCGGGGGGCGGGGATCCATACGCAGTATTTT
CASISSRGAGIHTQYF
>.|.|TRBJ2-1|TRBV5-4
TGTGCCAGCAGCACCCCGGGGGCAGGTAATGAGCAGTTCTTC
CASSTPGAGNEQFF
>.|.|TRBJ1-2|TRBV28
TGTGCCAGCCACCGGGGCACCTCATCTTATGGCTACACCTTC
CASHRGTSSYGYTF
>.|TRBD2|TRBJ2-3|TRBV6-4
TGTGCCAGCAGTAGCGGGAGTCCACCCGATACGCAGTATTTT
CASSSGSPPDTQYF
>.|.|TRBJ2-3|TRBV19
TGTGCCAGTAGTGGCGTCCCGTGGGATACGCAGTATTTT
CASSGVPWDTQYF
>few|.|TRBJ2-7|TRBV11-2
TGTGCCAGCAGCCCACGGGGACGGGGGACCTACGAGCAGTACTTC
CASSPRGRGTYEQYF
>.|.|TRBJ1-3|TRBV5-5
TGTGCCAGCAGCCCAACAGGGACCTCTGGAAACACCATATATTTT
CASSPTGTSGNTIYF
>.|TRBD1|TRBJ2-7|TRBV4-3
TGCGCCAGCAGCCAATATTACAGGGGACCGACCTACGAGCAGTACTTC
CASSQYYRGPTYEQYF
>.|.|TRBJ1-5|TRBV5-1
TGCGCCAGCAGCCCCCGAGGCGGATACAATCAGCCCCAGCATTTT
CASSPRGGYNQPQHF
>.|TRBD1|TRBJ2-6|TRBV4-3
TGCGCCAGCAGCCCCTCCCCCTTAGTGGGCAGGGGGCGATGGGGGGCCAACGTCCTGACTTTC
CASSPSPLVGRGRWGANVLTF
>.|.|TRBJ2-7|TRBV5-6
TGTGCCAGCAGCCCACCGGACTCCTACGAGCAGTACTTC
CASSPPDSYEQYF
>.|TRBD1|TRBJ1-2|TRBV28
TGTGCCAGCAGAACCGGACAGGGTCATGGCTACACCTTC
CASRTGQGHGYTF
>once|.|TRBJ1-3|TRBV7-8
TGTGCCAGCAGCTTAGGTGCCCGAAGCGGTGGAAACACCATATATTTT
CASSLGARSGGNTIYF
>.|.|TRBJ2-5|TRBV5-4
TGTGCCAGCAGCCTGAGTGGGGGATACCAAGAGACCCAGTACTTC
CASSLSGGYQETQYF
>.|.|TRBJ2-7|TRBV7-8
TGTGCCAGCAGCTTAGGGGCCCTTGGCCCTTCCTACGAGCAGTACTTC
CASSLGALGPSYEQYF
>.|.|TRBJ2-1|TRBV13
TGTGCCAGCAGCTTGGCAGGGCTGGACAATGAGCAGTTCTTC
CASSLAGLDNEQFF
>.|.|TRBJ2-7|TRBV7-9
TGTGCCAGCAGTCGTCCCGGCAATGGGCAACCGCAGTACTTC
CASSRPGNGQPQYF
>.|.|TRBJ2-7|TRBV2
TGTGCCACCACCCTCGAGCGGCAGTACTTC
CATTLERQYF
>.|TRBD1|TRBJ1-1|TRBV28
TGTGCCACCTACAGGGGGGGTACTGAAGCTTTCTTT
CATYRGGTEAFF
>.|.|TRBJ2-2|TRBV19
TGTGCCAGTAGTACAGGGGGGCGGTCCGGGGAGCTGTTTTTT
CASSTGGRSGELFF